These 16 T cell receptor beta chains were all obtained from the same sample, sequenced in a study of cytomegalovirus exposure and HLA in healthy donors (dated by TCRdb to 2015 to 2018). The library relied on the immunoSEQ multiplex PCR assay. For the multiplex PCR, a mixture combining 60 forward primers for TCR Vbeta segments and 13 reverse primers for TCR Jbeta segments was used. Drawn from immuneACCESS, this table holds only the in-frame rearrangements with V and J called that TCRdb kept. Clones are partly lost; checked studies trace under half to an unresolved V gene and leave the rest unexplained. The sample yields fewer than 250,000 clones; about 79% were counted once. About 1.8% of the sample is held by the ten biggest clonotypes. The sample was PBMCs. These receptors all come from a young man in good health and CMV-seronegative.

This clone was seen just once. The CDR3 sequence is CASSSNSGYTF. CDR3 nucleotides: TGTGCCAGCAGCTCAAATTCTGGCTACACCTTC. The chain has TRBV7-3 and TRBJ1-2; D ambiguous. CDR3 length equals 11 residues. V lost 4 bases and J 7 bases, leaving 7 bases between the germline ends. CDR1 SGHTA and CDR2 FQGTGA come from the germline V gene.

This rearrangement joins TRBV12-5 to TRBJ2-1; 9 bases are a match to TRBD2. With V trimmed by 3 bases and J by 3 bases, 18 bases remained unmatched. CDR3 size: 20 residues. From germline, CDR1 is LGHNT and CDR2 FRNRAP. The CDR3 DNA sequence: TGTGCTAGTGGTTTATTTGGTTGGGTAGCGGGGGCCCGGGGCTACAATGAGCAGTTCTTC. Amino acid sequence: CASGLFGWVAGARGYNEQFF.

The chain joins TRBV30 to TRBJ2-3; 10 nucleotides line up with TRBD2. This CDR3 has 14 residues. The V segment lost 5 bases and the J segment 2 bases; nucleotides outside the gene matches: 4. Germline V gene lookup returns CDR1 GTSNPN and CDR2 SVGIG (reference sequence). The CDR3 loop reads CAWGLADITDTQYF. The DNA of the CDR3 is TGTGCCTGGGGACTAGCGGATATCACAGATACGCAGTATTTT.

To note about this clone: The junction differs from germline at one of its ends, possibly a read error. V and J are TRBV7-3 and TRBJ2-7, with D tentatively TRBD1 (6 bases). The CDR3 is 15 residues long. Looked up from germline, CDR1 is SGHTA and CDR2 is FQGTGA. CDR3 sequence reads: CASSLTGQSADEQYF. The CDR3 DNA reads as TGTGCCAGCAGTTTAACTGGACAGAGCGCCGACGAGCAGTACTTC.

This chain connects TRBV6-6 to TRBJ1-2; tentatively, D is TRBD1 (5 bases). The CDR3 covers 12 residues. The V end was cut by 6 bases, the J end by 7 bases, with 12 bases between. Germline assignment: CDR1 MNHNY and CDR2 SVGAGI (reference sequence). CDR3 loop: CASRTVLGGYTF. CDR3 coding DNA: TGTGCCAGCAGGACAGTGCTTGGTGGCTACACCTTC.

The chain links TRBV19 to TRBJ2-7; TRBD2 aligns across 8 bases. The CDR3 runs to 14 residues. From germline, CDR1 is LNHDA and CDR2 SQIVND (reference sequence). Germline trimming cut 8 bases from V and 3 bases from J; bases unmatched to any gene: 9. The DNA of the CDR3 is TGTGCCAGTTCCGCGGGGGGCATTGGCTACGAGCAGTACTTC. This sequence encodes CASSAGGIGYEQYF.

This chain uses TRBV7-8 with TRBJ1-1; weak D call: TRBD1 (5 bases). CDR1 and CDR2 (germline): SGHVS, FQNEAQ. CDR3 length equals 17 residues. Trimming cost V 1 base and J 1 base, with 16 bases left between them. CDR3 protein: CASSLEVMGGWNTEAFF. DNA for the CDR3: TGTGCCAGCAGCTTAGAGGTTATGGGGGGGTGGAACACTGAAGCTTTCTTT. The whole variable domain, remainder taken from reference TRBV7-8 and TRBJ1-1, is GAGVSQSPRYKVAKRGQDVALRCDPISGHVSLFWYQQALGQGPEFLTYFQNEAQLDKSGLPSDRFFAERPEGSVSTLKIQRTQQEDSAVYLCASSLEVMGGWNTEAFFGQGTRLTVV.

The chain recombines TRBV7-9 with TRBJ2-4; 7 bases fit TRBD2. CDR3 length: 15 amino acids. Germline CDR1 is SEHNR and CDR2 is FQNEAQ (reference sequence). The trim removed 5 bases at V and 6 bases at J, leaving 10 bases unmatched. The CDR3 sequence: CASSPRGDRGNIQYF. In DNA form, the CDR3 reads TGTGCCAGCAGCCCCCGGGGGGATCGTGGAAACATTCAGTACTTC.

The rearrangement uses TRBV5-4 and TRBJ1-3, with 7 bases identical to TRBD1. Per the germline V gene, CDR1 is SGHNT and CDR2 is YYREEE (reference sequence). There are 19 residues in the CDR3. V dropped 2 bases and J dropped 1; count of bases not matched to a gene: 15. The CDR3 region is CASSFLLVRGKASGNTIYF. The CDR3 coding sequence is TGTGCCAGCAGCTTTTTGCTTGTCAGGGGGAAGGCGTCTGGAAACACCATATATTTT.

V and J are TRBV14 and TRBJ2-7; 10 bases are shared with TRBD2. The trim removed 4 bases at V and 2 bases at J, leaving 2 bases unmatched. Per germline, CDR1 SGHDN and CDR2 FVKESK. The CDR3 consists of 14 residues. The CDR3 spells CASSRTSGTYEQYF. As DNA, the CDR3 is TGTGCCAGCAGCCGGACTAGCGGAACCTACGAGCAGTACTTC.

This chain uses TRBV7-7 with TRBJ1-1; 11 bases fit TRBD1. Per the germline V gene, CDR1 is SSHAT and CDR2 is FNYEAQ (reference sequence). This CDR3 spans 14 amino acids. The CDR3 DNA reads TGTGCTAGTCCCGGGACAGGGGGTAACACTGAAGCTTTCTTT. It encodes CASPGTGGNTEAFF. Using reference TRBV7-7 and TRBJ1-1 for the parts outside the CDR3, the full variable domain is GAGVSQSPRYKVTKRGQDVTLRCDPISSHATLYWYQQALGQGPEFLTYFNYEAQPDKSGLPSDRFSAERPEGSISTLTIQRTEQRDSAMYRCASPGTGGNTEAFFGQGTRLTVV.

The V and J genes are TRBV9 and TRBJ2-3; D unresolved. V dropped 5 bases and J dropped 2 bases, with 6 bases sitting between them. This CDR3 is built from 12 residues. CDR1 is SGDLS and CDR2 is YYNGEE in the germline V gene. CDR3 region: CASSSYTDTQYF. In nucleotides, the CDR3 is TGTGCCAGCAGTTCTTACACAGATACGCAGTATTTT.

The chain combines TRBV11-2 with TRBJ1-2; 7 positions match TRBD1. Germline CDR1 and CDR2: SGHAT and FQNNGV. The V gene end was trimmed by 1 base and the J gene end by 3 bases; junction bases not matched to a gene: 2. The CDR3 runs to 14 residues. The CDR3 sequence: CASSLGQGDYGYTF. CDR3 bases: TGTGCCAGCAGCTTAGGTCAGGGGGACTATGGCTACACCTTC.

The chain uses TRBV19 and TRBJ1-5; 9 positions agree with TRBD1. Germline V CDR1 and CDR2: LNHDA, SQIVND (reference sequence). The CDR3 contains 15 residues. V gave up 8 bases and J gave up 0 bases; unmatched junction bases: 5. CDR3 sequence: CASATGGSSNQPQHF. The DNA of the CDR3 is TGTGCCAGTGCTACAGGGGGCTCTAGCAATCAGCCCCAGCATTTT.

The V call is TRBV30, the J call TRBJ2-2; 7 bases map to TRBD2. V shed 3 bases and J 3 bases; nucleotides not matched to a gene: 4. There are 14 residues in the CDR3. Germline values: CDR1 GTSNPN, CDR2 SVGIG (reference sequence). CDR3 bases: TGTGCCTGGAGACTAGCGATCGACACCGGGGAGCTGTTTTTT. Protein product: CAWRLAIDTGELFF.

This chain joins TRBV14 and TRBJ1-1, with D uncertain. The CDR3 loop spans 13 amino acids. V dropped 2 bases and J dropped 1 base, with 5 bases sitting between them. Germline CDR1 SGHDN, CDR2 FVKESK. The DNA of the CDR3 is TGTGCCAGCAGCCAAACTTGGAACACTGAAGCTTTCTTT. Translated: CASSQTWNTEAFF.